The present entry profiles one T cell receptor (beta chain) with its context. Its target is not known. The length of the CDR3 is 17 residues. V lost 0 bases, J lost 0 bases, and 12 bases lay in between. CDR1 and CDR2 from the germline V gene are KGHSH and LQKENI. Method: immunoSEQ multiplex PCR; TCRdb's copy keeps in-frame clones and lacks some. The sample shows 120,000 to 150,000 clones, more than 80% of them seen only once. The sample comes from a study of T cell responses to AZD1222 COVID-19 vaccine. General study points: When two AZD1222 doses had been given, Spike-specific TCR breadth and depth rose. At baseline, seropositivity was found in only six or seven AZD1222 recipients. No day 14 peak samples; only post-peak repertoires were characterized. Clonal diversity was possibly underestimated, and the donors were mostly white British, with more females.

The chain links TRBV18 to TRBJ1-3; tentatively, D is TRBD1 (6 bases). This receptor was taken from an adult in good health. Specimen: peripheral blood, collected on day 0 of AZD1222 vaccination. CDR3 region: CASSPPGALSSGNTIYF. CDR3 nucleotides: TGTGCCAGCTCACCACCGGGGGCACTCAGCTCTGGAAACACCATATATTTT.